The 28 T cell receptor beta chains below come from one sample, sequenced in a study of metastatic and nonmetastatic thyroid tumors. None of the patients had undergone any treatment ahead of thyroid surgery. Via MiXCR, TCRdb re-called the PCR reads. The data hold approximately 20,000 clones, with approximately 17% observed a single time. Specimen: blood. The receptors were gathered from a male donor with papillary thyroid cancer or a benign thyroid nodule (not recorded which). Some clones in this sample may be carry-over from other donors' samples.

This clone showed up many times. This chain uses TRBV27 with TRBJ1-6; the D gene is possibly TRBD1 (6 bases). Germline values: CDR1 MNHEY, CDR2 SMNVEV (reference sequence). This CDR3 is built from 16 residues. The germline V and J ends were trimmed by 0 bases and 3 bases, with 9 bases remaining between them. The CDR3 coding sequence is TGTGCCAGCAGTTTATCAGGGGGTCTCTATAATTCACCCCTCCACTTT. Its translation: CASSLSGGLYNSPLHF.

The table lists this clone with many counts. The V and J genes are TRBV6-5 and TRBJ2-1; possible D gene TRBD1, 6 bases. Trimming cost V 2 bases and J 0 bases, with 8 bases left between them. The CDR3 spans 15 residues. Germline V gene sequence: CDR1 MNHEY, CDR2 SVGAGI. The CDR3 sequence is CASSYRGSSYNEQFF. The DNA of the CDR3 is TGTGCCAGCAGTTACAGGGGGAGCTCCTACAATGAGCAGTTCTTC.

This clone was counted between two and nine times. This may be a read error: a much more frequent sequence differs by one nucleotide. The chain has TRBV7-9 and TRBJ1-3; D is perhaps TRBD1 (5 bases). Trimming took off 9 bases at V and 0 bases at J, with 15 bases between the two ends. CDR3 size: 15 residues. Germline lookup yields CDR1 SEHNR and CDR2 FQNEAQ (reference sequence). The CDR3 reads CARGDGVGSGNTIYF. The CDR3 DNA follows: TGTGCCAGGGGGGACGGGGTAGGCTCTGGAAACACCATATATTTT.

This clone appeared many times. The chain uses TRBV20-1 and TRBJ2-3; TRBD1 might be the D (5 bases). Trimming stripped 6 bases from V and 6 bases from J, with 10 bases between. The CDR3 is made up of 11 amino acids. The germline V gene has CDR1 DFQATT and CDR2 SNEGSKA (reference sequence). The CDR3 region is CSATGRDTQYF. The CDR3 DNA reads TGCAGTGCCACAGGCAGGGATACGCAGTATTTT.

The chain couples TRBV20-1 to TRBJ2-7; 7 bases agree with TRBD1. CDR1 DFQATT and CDR2 SNEGSKA come from the germline V gene (reference sequence). The CDR3 covers 14 residues. The V and J ends lost 1 base and 3 bases, in that order; junction bases with no gene match: 6. CDR3 residues: CSARVAGTDYEQYF. The CDR3, as DNA: TGCAGTGCTAGAGTCGCCGGGACAGACTACGAGCAGTACTTC.

The table lists this clone with many counts. The V and J genes are TRBV2 and TRBJ2-1; D possibly uses TRBD1 or TRBD2 (5 bases each). The germline gives CDR1 SNHLY, CDR2 FYNNEI. The CDR3 sequence is 15 residues long. The V end was cut by 7 bases, the J end by 2 bases, with 15 bases between. CDR3 amino acids: CASTGEGIAYNEQFF. For the CDR3, the DNA is TGTGCCAGCACCGGAGAGGGGATCGCCTACAATGAGCAGTTCTTC.

The table lists this clone with many counts. V gene TRBV10-3 combines with J gene TRBJ2-7; 7 positions agree with TRBD2. There are 15 residues in the CDR3. V shed 0 bases and J 3 bases; nucleotides not matched to a gene: 5. Germline-derived CDR1 and CDR2 are ENHRY and SYGVKD. The CDR3 region has the DNA TGTGCCATCAGTGAGTCCTCTAGCGGACTCTACGAGCAGTACTTC. Its translation: CAISESSSGLYEQYF.

By share, this clone counts as medium-sized (0.01 to 0.1%). The chain combines TRBV11-2 with TRBJ1-2, with 7 bases identical to TRBD1. The CDR3 has 16 residues. The V gene end was trimmed by 5 bases and the J gene end by 0 bases; junction bases not matched to a gene: 9. Germline-derived CDR1 and CDR2 are SGHAT and FQNNGV. The CDR3 bases are TGTGCCAGCAGCCGGGGACAGTTTACTACTAACTATGGCTACACCTTC. It encodes CASSRGQFTTNYGYTF.

In this sample, this clone turned up many times. A much larger clone sits a single nucleotide away, making a read error possible. This sequence joins TRBV6-2 or TRBV6-3 and TRBJ2-7; 7 bases match TRBD1. Germline V gene lookup returns CDR1 MNHEY and CDR2 SVGEGT. The CDR3 totals 13 residues. J lost 6 bases, V lost 6 bases, and 8 bases had no gene match. CDR3: CASRGQATCEQYF. Here the CDR3 DNA reads TGTGCCAGCAGAGGACAGGCAACCTGCGAGCAGTACTTC.

This clone was detected ten times or more. This chain links TRBV12-3 or TRBV12-4 with TRBJ1-5, with D possibly matching TRBD1 (5 bases). The ends were cut back, 3 bases at V and 0 bases at J, with 6 bases in the middle. The CDR3 consists of 14 residues. The CDR3 is CASSLGGSNQPQHF. The CDR3 region has the DNA TGTGCCAGCAGTTTGGGGGGTAGCAATCAGCCCCAGCATTTT.

Within the sample, this clone is medium-sized. The chain recombines TRBV6-4 with TRBJ2-3, with 12 bases fitting TRBD2. From germline, CDR1 is MRHNA and CDR2 SNTAGT. This CDR3 comprises 15 residues. V trimming: 2 bases; J trimming: 4 bases; junction bases outside the gene matches: 1. The CDR3 sequence: CASSDGLAGPDTQYF. The CDR3 region has the DNA TGTGCCAGCAGTGACGGACTAGCGGGGCCAGATACGCAGTATTTT.

This chain uses TRBV30 with TRBJ2-7; D is perhaps TRBD2 (6 bases). This CDR3 region has 14 residues. Trimming pared 0 bases from V and 2 bases from J, leaving 11 bases between. Per the germline V gene, CDR1 is GTSNPN and CDR2 is SVGIG (reference sequence). Here the CDR3 reads CAWSVQAGTYEQYF. In DNA, the CDR3 is TGTGCCTGGAGTGTACAGGCGGGGACCTACGAGCAGTACTTC.

This clone was counted many times. The J gene is TRBJ2-7, the V gene TRBV7-9; TRBD1 agrees at 9 bases. CDR1 is SEHNR, CDR2 FQNEAQ, per germline (reference sequence). CDR3 size: 14 residues. Unmatched junction bases numbered 5, after V lost 3 bases and J lost 5 bases. The CDR3 DNA follows: TGTGCCAGCAGCTTGTCGGACAGGGGCCACGAGCAGTACTTC. Its protein is CASSLSDRGHEQYF. The complete variable domain, with remaining parts taken from reference TRBV7-9 and TRBJ2-7, reads DTGVSQNPRHKITKRGQNVTFRCDPISEHNRLYWYRQTLGQGPEFLTYFQNEAQLEKSRLLSDRFSAERPKGSFSTLEIQRTEQGDSAMYLCASSLSDRGHEQYFGPGTRLTVT.

This clone was detected many times. The chain is built from TRBV27 and TRBJ1-2; D is perhaps TRBD1 (5 bases). V shed 0 bases and J shed 4 bases, with 12 bases lying between them. Germline lookup yields CDR1 MNHEY and CDR2 SMNVEV (reference sequence). The CDR3 spans 15 residues. CDR3 in DNA: TGTGCCAGCAGTTTATCCCCGGGGGAAGGCTATGGCTACACCTTC. It yields the protein CASSLSPGEGYGYTF.

V usage is TRBV3-1 and J usage is TRBJ2-7, with D perhaps matching TRBD1 or TRBD2 (6 bases each). The CDR3 sequence is 15 residues long. Germline CDR1 LGHDT, CDR2 YNNKEL (reference sequence). Trimming cost V 4 bases and J 6 bases, with 19 bases left between them. Here the CDR3 reads CASSPSVGGIGEQYF. For the CDR3, the DNA is TGTGCCAGCAGCCCCAGCGTGGGGGGCATAGGCGAGCAGTACTTC.

This clone is termed medium-sized. The chain links TRBV6-2 or TRBV6-3 to TRBJ2-5; the match to TRBD2 covers 10 bases. The CDR3 has 15 residues. Per the germline V gene, CDR1 is MNHEY and CDR2 is SVGEGT. Trimming at V came to 2 bases and at J to 5 bases, leaving 5 bases not matched to a gene. The CDR3 here is CASSYMASGSETQYF. CDR3 bases: TGTGCCAGCAGTTACATGGCTAGCGGGAGTGAGACCCAGTACTTC.

This clone was counted at least ten times. The J gene is TRBJ1-4, the V gene TRBV29-1, with D unclear. The V and J ends lost 7 bases and 3 bases respectively, with 9 bases between them. The CDR3 is 12 residues long. Germline lookup yields CDR1 SQVTM and CDR2 ANQGSEA. The CDR3 region is CSARTANEKLFF. The CDR3 coding sequence is TGCAGCGCCAGAACAGCTAATGAAAAACTGTTTTTT.

Ten or more counts support this clone. The CDR3 sequence is CASSPLGEYNEQFF. The CDR3 DNA reads as TGTGCCAGCAGCCCCCTGGGGGAATACAATGAGCAGTTCTTC. V gene TRBV6-2 or TRBV6-3 combines with J gene TRBJ2-1, with D possibly called TRBD1 or TRBD2 (5 bases each). The CDR3 has 14 amino acids. Deletions cut 6 bases from V and 4 bases from J, with 13 bases between. Germline-derived CDR1 and CDR2 are MNHEY and SVGEGT.

The chain uses TRBV6-1 and TRBJ1-2; TRBD1 matches at 10 bases. The CDR3 is made up of 15 amino acids. Germline CDR1 and CDR2: MNHNS and SASEGT. V shed 6 bases, J shed 3 bases, and the junction held 7 bases outside the gene matches. CDR3 protein: CASRRDRGRDYGYTF. CDR3 DNA: TGTGCCAGCAGGCGAGACAGGGGGCGGGACTATGGCTACACCTTC.

Many counts were recorded for this clone. As DNA, the CDR3 is TGTGCCAGCAGTTCGGCCCTCCAACCTACTTATACGCAGTATTTT. Its translation is CASSSALQPTYTQYF. The chain carries TRBV12-3 or TRBV12-4 and TRBJ2-3; D not resolved. The CDR3 is 15 residues long. V lost 4 bases, J lost 7 bases, and 18 bases lay in between.

This clone came up many times. The V gene is TRBV7-8, the J gene TRBJ2-5; D gene unclear. Trimming removed 5 bases from V and 5 bases from J, with 15 bases in between. The CDR3 length is 14 residues. Per the germline V gene, CDR1 is SGHVS and CDR2 is FQNEAQ. The CDR3 region is CASSPRPAAETQYF. CDR3 bases: TGTGCCAGCAGCCCGAGACCCGCCGCGGAGACCCAGTACTTC. Variable domain in full (rest from reference TRBV7-8 and TRBJ2-5): GAGVSQSPRYKVAKRGQDVALRCDPISGHVSLFWYQQALGQGPEFLTYFQNEAQLDKSGLPSDRFFAERPEGSVSTLKIQRTQQEDSAVYLCASSPRPAAETQYFGPGTRLLVL.

This clone was picked up many times. The V and J genes are TRBV28 and TRBJ2-7; no clear D gene. Looked up from germline, CDR1 is MDHEN and CDR2 is SYDVKM. This CDR3 has 14 residues. V was cut by 3 bases and J by 2 bases, with 11 bases left in between. The CDR3 DNA sequence: TGTGCCAGCAGTTTTAGGCGAAAAACCTACGAGCAGTACTTC. It is translated as CASSFRRKTYEQYF.

This clone has a count of ten or more. The junction differs from germline at one of its ends, possibly a read error. The chain uses TRBV7-7 and TRBJ2-1; TRBD2 agrees at 9 bases. This CDR3 contains 15 residues. CDR1 is SSHAT and CDR2 is FNYEAQ in the germline V gene (reference sequence). CDR3 region: CASSLIAGAYNEQFF. In DNA, the CDR3 is TGTGCTAGCAGCTTAATAGCGGGAGCTTACAATGAGCAGTTCTTC.

Turning to this clone: A junction boundary mismatches the germline segment, possibly from a read error. The V and J genes are TRBV5-1 and TRBJ2-5; D possibly corresponds to TRBD1 (8 bases). Germline V lookup: CDR1 SGHRS, CDR2 YFSETQ. This CDR3 is 16 amino acids long. As DNA, the CDR3 is TGCGCAAGCAGCTTCGGACAGGGAGGGTTCCAGGAGACCAAGTACTTC. This gives the protein CASSFGQGGFQETKYF.

This clone occurred once. V and J are TRBV11-2 and TRBJ1-2; D is uncertain. Germline V gives CDR1 SGHAT, CDR2 FQNNGV. The CDR3 length is 11 residues. Between the trimmed V and J ends, which lost 4 bases and 8 bases, there was a span of 8 bases. This chain's CDR3 is CASSSVFGYTF. In nucleotides, the CDR3 is TGTGCCAGCAGCTCTGTTTTCGGCTACACCTTC.

This clone was counted once. The rearrangement joins TRBV9 to TRBJ2-7; 7 positions match TRBD2. The V and J ends lost 0 bases and 6 bases, in that order; junction bases with no gene match: 9. Germline V CDR1 and CDR2: SGDLS, YYNGEE. This CDR3 region has 15 residues. This CDR3 is CASSVGLAVLPEQYF. The DNA of the CDR3 is TGTGCCAGCAGCGTAGGTCTAGCGGTCCTGCCCGAGCAGTACTTC.

This clone counts as medium-sized. The V call is TRBV20-1, the J call TRBJ1-3; no clear D. Germline V gene data show CDR1 as DFQATT and CDR2 as SNEGSKA (reference sequence). The V end was cut by 3 bases, the J end by 0 bases, with 12 bases between. The CDR3 length is 15 residues. This chain's CDR3 is CSASPGVLSGNTIYF. For the CDR3, the DNA is TGCAGTGCTAGCCCCGGGGTCCTCTCTGGAAACACCATATATTTT.

This clone has ten or more counts. The chain is built from TRBV6-1 and TRBJ2-3; TRBD2 agrees at 9 bases. V dropped 5 bases and J dropped 2; count of bases not matched to a gene: 8. This CDR3 has 16 residues. Germline CDR1 and CDR2: MNHNS and SASEGT. CDR3 loop: CASSRALAGYTDTQYF. The CDR3 DNA reads as TGTGCCAGCAGTCGCGCCCTAGCGGGGTACACAGATACGCAGTATTTT.